This T cell receptor (beta chain) was retrieved from a study of identical twins. Study-wide points: Donors were not followed over many years; analysis was cross-sectional.

Per germline, CDR1 SGDLS and CDR2 YYNGEE. This CDR3 has 13 amino acids. V was trimmed by 0 bases and J by 5 bases, leaving 9 bases between them. Donors uniformly comprised healthy Caucasians. MiXCR, applied by TCRdb to the 5' RACE reads, yields one record per CDR3 protein. Of 500,000 or so distinct CDR3 sequences listed, less than 25% are singletons. This clonotype was detected a few times. Its antigen is not identified. This same sample was also part of a study on T cells expressing NK-cell markers. That report adds: Among the eight sequenced donors, seven tested HCMV-seropositive and one tested seronegative. Researchers report these clonotypes also headed the CD3+CD56-NKG2C+ fraction in a handful of donors.

The clonotype comes from a woman aged 18-29 years in good health. What was sequenced was CD4+ T cells sorted from blood. This rearrangement joins TRBV9 to TRBJ2-7, with D perhaps TRBD2 (6 bases). CDR3 DNA sequence: TGTGCCAGCAGCGTAGCGGGAGCAAACGAGCAGTACTTC. Protein sequence: CASSVAGANEQYF.